The 5 T cell receptor beta chains presented below share a single source sample, sequenced in a study of Graves' ophthalmopathy and Graves' hyperthyroidism. RNA transcripts served as template for amplifying TCR beta CDR3 sequences. After a first-round RT-PCR with HTBI primers, a second-round multiplex PCR was run. TCRdb independently ran MiXCR on the multiplex PCR reads; one entry per CDR3 protein. The data contain approximately 460,000 distinct CDR3 sequences, about 15% of them seen just once; the ten biggest clones take up about a tenth. The specimen sequenced was blood. Every receptor here comes from a woman aged 25 to 39 with Graves' ophthalmopathy.

This clonotype was observed many times. The V gene is TRBV28, the J gene TRBJ2-7; D remains ambiguous. This CDR3 comprises 14 residues. From germline, CDR1 is MDHEN and CDR2 SYDVKM. Trimming stripped 7 bases from V and 2 bases from J, with 15 bases between. The CDR3 spells CASTSAAETYEQYF. The DNA of the CDR3 is TGTGCCAGCACTTCGGCTGCGGAAACCTACGAGCAGTACTTC.

This clonotype was counted ten times or more. The chain couples TRBV6-5 to TRBJ2-5; 12 bases map to TRBD2. Trimming took 0 bases from V and 4 from J; bases not matched to a gene: 3. Germline CDR1 and CDR2: MNHEY and SVGAGI. CDR3 size: 16 residues. The CDR3 sequence: CASSYSVLAGGETQYF. CDR3 DNA sequence: TGTGCCAGCAGTTACTCTGTACTAGCGGGAGGAGAGACCCAGTACTTC.

The chain employs TRBV4-1 and TRBJ2-7; 10 bases are shared with TRBD2. Germline CDR1 and CDR2: MGHRA and YSYEKL. Trimming cost V 0 bases and J 0 bases; bases outside gene matches: 8. The CDR3 loop spans 18 amino acids. DNA of the CDR3: TGCGCCAGCAGCCAAGAGTGGGTAGCGGGAGGTAACTCCTACGAGCAGTACTTC. Protein product: CASSQEWVAGGNSYEQYF.

This clonotype was counted between two and nine times. The junction departs from the called germline gene at one end, perhaps through a read error. V usage is TRBV11-3 and J usage is TRBJ2-4; 8 bases align to TRBD2. The CDR3 covers 16 residues. The V gene's germline CDR1 is SGHNT and CDR2 YENEEA. The CDR3 loop reads CASGLGSSGPKNIQYF. CDR3 DNA: TGTGCCAGCGGCTTAGGTTCTAGCGGGCCTAAAAACATTCAGTACTTC.

This clonotype came up many times. The genes are TRBV12-3 or TRBV12-4 and TRBJ2-7; tentatively, D is TRBD1 (6 bases). V dropped 6 bases and J dropped 6 bases, with 18 bases sitting between them. CDR3 length equals 14 residues. This CDR3 reads CASSYTGWSGEQYF. CDR3 nucleotide sequence: TGTGCCAGCAGCTACACAGGGTGGTCAGGCGAGCAGTACTTC.